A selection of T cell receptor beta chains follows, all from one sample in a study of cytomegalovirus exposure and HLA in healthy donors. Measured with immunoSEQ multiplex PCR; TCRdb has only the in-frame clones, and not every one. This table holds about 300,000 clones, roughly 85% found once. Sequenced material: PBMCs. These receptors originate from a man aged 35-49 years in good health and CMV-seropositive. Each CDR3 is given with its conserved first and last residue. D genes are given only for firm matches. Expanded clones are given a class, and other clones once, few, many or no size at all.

TGTGCCAGCAGTTTCCGGGACAGGGTCAACGAGCAGTACTTC	CASSFRDRVNEQYF	.	TRBD1	TRBV27	TRBJ2-7
TGTGCTAGTGGTTTGTCAGTCGGGGAGCTGTTTTTT	CASGLSVGELFF	.	.	TRBV12-5	TRBJ2-2
TGTGCCAGCTCACCTAGGGGGGACAGGCCCACCCCTAACACAGATACGCAGTATTTT	CASSPRGDRPTPNTDTQYF	.	TRBD1	TRBV18	TRBJ2-3
TGTGCCAGCAGCTGGGACATCCAGACGAACACCGGGGAGCTGTTTTTT	CASSWDIQTNTGELFF	.	.	TRBV7-2	TRBJ2-2
TGTGCCAGCAGCAACAGGGGCAGGAACACTGAAGCTTTCTTT	CASSNRGRNTEAFF	.	.	TRBV21-1	TRBJ1-1
TGTGCCAGCAGTGCCCCCCCCGGGACAGGGGTCACCGGGGAGCTGTTTTTT	CASSAPPGTGVTGELFF	.	TRBD1	TRBV25-1	TRBJ2-2
TGTGCCAGCTCGTGGACTAGCGGAAACACCGGGGAGCTGTTTTTT	CASSWTSGNTGELFF	few	TRBD2	TRBV6-1	TRBJ2-2
TGTGCCAGCAGCTTCGGACAGGGTAGTCAGCCCCAGCATTTT	CASSFGQGSQPQHF	few	TRBD1	TRBV7-2	TRBJ1-5
TGTGCCAGCAGTTTACGCAAGAGCTCCTATAATTCACCCCTCCACTTT	CASSLRKSSYNSPLHF	.	.	TRBV28	TRBJ1-6
TGCGCCAGCAGCTCCGGACAGGGGGTATTTTCCGGGGAGCTGTTTTTT	CASSSGQGVFSGELFF	.	TRBD1	TRBV4-1	TRBJ2-2
TGTGCCTCTCGATTGGGAGGAGGTGAGACCCAGTACTTC	CASRLGGGETQYF	.	.	TRBV10-3	TRBJ2-5
TGCGCCAGCAGGCATTTAGCGGGAGGGCGCGGAGATACGCAGTATTTT	CASRHLAGGRGDTQYF	.	TRBD2	TRBV5-1	TRBJ2-3
TGTGCCAGCAGCGACACCCGGGGAACTGAAGCTTTCTTT	CASSDTRGTEAFF	.	.	TRBV6-5	TRBJ1-1
TGTGCCAGCAGCCGCCCTAACAGGGTCGGCAAGCGCGAGCAGTACTTC	CASSRPNRVGKREQYF	.	.	TRBV11-2	TRBJ2-7
TGTGCCAGCAGTTTAGAAGCTAGGAGTCAGCCCCAGCATTTT	CASSLEARSQPQHF	.	.	TRBV28	TRBJ1-5
TGTGCCAGCAGACTGGGACAGGGGGTCTACGAGCAGTACTTC	CASRLGQGVYEQYF	.	TRBD1	TRBV28	TRBJ2-7
TGTGCCAGCTCACCGGGTTCCGGGGGGGAGCAGTACTTC	CASSPGSGGEQYF	.	TRBD2	TRBV18	TRBJ2-7
TGCAGCGTTGCCCTGGGGACAGGGGTGGAGTATGGCTACACCTTC	CSVALGTGVEYGYTF	.	TRBD1	TRBV29-1	TRBJ1-2
TGTGCCAGCAGCCAAGACGGGGGGGAGACCCAGTACTTC	CASSQDGGETQYF	.	TRBD2	TRBV4-2	TRBJ2-5
TGTGCCAGCAGTGAGAGGGCGCACAATCAGCCCCAGCATTTT	CASSERAHNQPQHF	.	.	TRBV25-1	TRBJ1-5
TGTGCCAGCCGGGCCCAGGGGGGCTACGAGCAGTACTTC	CASRAQGGYEQYF	.	.	TRBV25-1	TRBJ2-7
TGTGCCAGCAGTCCTCTGCAGGCGAATGAGCAGTTCTTC	CASSPLQANEQFF	.	.	TRBV7-2	TRBJ2-1
TGTGCCAGTAGTATCGGGGATTACAATGAGCAGTTCTTC	CASSIGDYNEQFF	.	.	TRBV19	TRBJ2-1
TGTGCCAGCAGCTTAGGAGACAGGATGGGGGAGCAGTACTTC	CASSLGDRMGEQYF	.	.	TRBV11-2	TRBJ2-7
TGTGCCAGTAGTAGAACATCCGGGACTAGCGGCGCCAATGAGCAGTTCTTC	CASSRTSGTSGANEQFF	once	TRBD2	TRBV19	TRBJ2-1
TGTGCCATCAGCGGATCCGGGGGGGAGAACACTGAAGCTTTCTTT	CAISGSGGENTEAFF	.	.	TRBV10-3	TRBJ1-1
TGTGCCAGCAGGGGAAGGAGTACAGGGAATATTCTGTTCTTC	CASRGRSTGNILFF	.	.	TRBV6-4	TRBJ2-1
TGTGCCAGCAGCCCTAGCGGGAGAGGCTCCTACGAGCAGTACTTC	CASSPSGRGSYEQYF	once	TRBD2	TRBV5-4	TRBJ2-7
TGTGCCAGCAGCTCCCTAGAGACAGCCTTGACCCTAGCCAAAAACATTCAGTACTTC	CASSSLETALTLAKNIQYF	.	.	TRBV28	TRBJ2-4
TGCGCCAGCAGCCAAGAACAGCTGAGCTCCTACAATGAGCAGTTCTTC	CASSQEQLSSYNEQFF	.	.	TRBV4-1	TRBJ2-1
TGCGCCAGCAGCCGAGGGAACACTGAAGCTTTCTTT	CASSRGNTEAFF	.	.	TRBV4-1	TRBJ1-1
TGTGCCAGCAGTTACCTAGTAGGCGTCACCGGGGAGCTGTTTTTT	CASSYLVGVTGELFF	.	.	TRBV6-5	TRBJ2-2
TGTGCCAGCAGCTCACAGGGAAGCAATCAGCCCCAGCATTTT	CASSSQGSNQPQHF	few	.	TRBV14	TRBJ1-5
TGTGCCAGCAGTAAATACGACAGGGTTGGCTACACCTTC	CASSKYDRVGYTF	.	TRBD1	TRBV27	TRBJ1-2
TGTGCCAGCAGCCCCTTACGTCGGGCAGGGGATAGGGATGAGCAGTTCTTC	CASSPLRRAGDRDEQFF	.	.	TRBV14	TRBJ2-1
TGCGCCAGCAGCAAAGCGGCCACAGATACGCAGTATTTT	CASSKAATDTQYF	once	.	TRBV5-1	TRBJ2-3
TGTGCCAGCAGTACGGGTGGGGGCCTCGAGCAGTACTTC	CASSTGGGLEQYF	.	.	TRBV6-1	TRBJ2-7
TGTGCCAGCAGTTCTCCGGACAGGGGGCTTTATGAGCAGTACTTC	CASSSPDRGLYEQYF	.	TRBD1	TRBV27	TRBJ2-7
TGCGCCAGCAGCCAAGCAGGGCCCAGGACTGAAGCTTTCTTT	CASSQAGPRTEAFF	.	.	TRBV4-3	TRBJ1-1
TGTGCCAGCTCACCTACCACGGACAGGGGCTATGGCTACACCTTC	CASSPTTDRGYGYTF	.	TRBD1	TRBV18	TRBJ1-2
TGTTCCAGCAGCTTAGAGCGTCCCGAGCAGTTCTTC	CSSSLERPEQFF	.	.	TRBV7-9	TRBJ2-1
TGTGCCAGACTCGATAAACGAAACCTTGATGAAGAATACGAGCAGTACTTC	CARLDKRNLDEEYEQYF	.	.	TRBV6-9	TRBJ2-7
TGTGCCAGCAGCCCCAGGGGACCCAGCTCCTACGAGCAGTACTTC	CASSPRGPSSYEQYF	.	.	TRBV7-8	TRBJ2-7
TGTGCCTGGGCCCCTGGAGTGGCGGTTCGCGGCTACACCTTC	CAWAPGVAVRGYTF	.	.	TRBV30	TRBJ1-2
TGTGCCAGCAGTGAATCTAGCGGGAGGGGATACAATGAGCAGTTCTTC	CASSESSGRGYNEQFF	.	TRBD2	TRBV6-1	TRBJ2-1
TGTGCCAGTAGGGACCCTTTTCTCAACGGGAGCACCAACATTCAGTACTTC	CASRDPFLNGSTNIQYF	.	.	TRBV19	TRBJ2-4
TGTGCCAGCAGTTTCACAGGGGGCCACAATGAGCAGTTCTTC	CASSFTGGHNEQFF	.	TRBD1	TRBV6-5	TRBJ2-1
TGTGCCAGCAGCTTCTCAGGGGGCAGTCAGCCCCAGCATTTT	CASSFSGGSQPQHF	.	TRBD1	TRBV5-5	TRBJ1-5
TGCGCCAGCAGCCCCTGGGACAGGGGGACAGATACGCAGTATTTT	CASSPWDRGTDTQYF	.	TRBD1	TRBV5-1	TRBJ2-3
TGCGCCAGCAGCCAAACCCCGGGACAGGGAACCTACGAGCAGTACTTC	CASSQTPGQGTYEQYF	.	TRBD1	TRBV4-3	TRBJ2-7
TGTGCCAGCACCAACAGGGGTTGGTACGAGCAGTACTTC	CASTNRGWYEQYF	.	TRBD1	TRBV28	TRBJ2-7
TGCGCCAGCAGCCAAGTACCCCCAGCGGGACTAAGCTCCTACAAGCAGTACTTC	CASSQVPPAGLSSYKQYF	.	TRBD2	TRBV4-1	TRBJ2-7
TGCGCCAGCAGCTTGGTAGCGGGGCCGAATCAGCCCCAGCATTTT	CASSLVAGPNQPQHF	.	.	TRBV5-1	TRBJ1-5
TGTGCCAGCAGGTCGGTGGCGGGAGGGCCGTTTGGAGATACGCAGTATTTT	CASRSVAGGPFGDTQYF	.	TRBD2	TRBV11-1	TRBJ2-3
TGTGCCAGCAGTGTGGGACAGCTGCCCAATGAGCAGTTCTTC	CASSVGQLPNEQFF	.	TRBD1	TRBV25-1	TRBJ2-1
TGTGCCAGTAGTCCCTCAGGGGCCTATGGCTACACCTTC	CASSPSGAYGYTF	.	.	TRBV19	TRBJ1-2
TGCGCCAGCAGCCAATACCCAGACAATGAGCAGTTCTTC	CASSQYPDNEQFF	.	.	TRBV5-1	TRBJ2-1
TGTGCCGCACAGACGGGACAGAACACTGAAGCTTTCTTT	CAAQTGQNTEAFF	.	.	TRBV10-3	TRBJ1-1
TGCGCCAGCAGCCAAGGGGGGCCAAGCCACTACGAGCAGTACTTC	CASSQGGPSHYEQYF	.	.	TRBV4-1	TRBJ2-7